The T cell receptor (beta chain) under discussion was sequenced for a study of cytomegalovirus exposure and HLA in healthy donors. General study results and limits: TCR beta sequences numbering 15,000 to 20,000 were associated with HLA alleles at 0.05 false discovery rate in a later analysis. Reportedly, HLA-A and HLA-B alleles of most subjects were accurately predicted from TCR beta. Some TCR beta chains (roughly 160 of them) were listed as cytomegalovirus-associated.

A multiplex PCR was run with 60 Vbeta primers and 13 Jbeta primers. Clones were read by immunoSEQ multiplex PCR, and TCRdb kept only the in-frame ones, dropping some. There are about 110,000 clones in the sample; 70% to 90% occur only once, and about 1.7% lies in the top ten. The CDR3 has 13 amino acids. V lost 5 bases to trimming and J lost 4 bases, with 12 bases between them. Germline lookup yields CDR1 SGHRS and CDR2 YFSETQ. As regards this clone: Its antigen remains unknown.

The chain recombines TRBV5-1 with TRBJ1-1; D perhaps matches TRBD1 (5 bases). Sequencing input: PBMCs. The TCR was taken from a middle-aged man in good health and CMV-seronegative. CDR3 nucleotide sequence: TGCGCCAGCAGGGCCGGGGGGAGCACTGAAGCTTTCTTT. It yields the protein CASRAGGSTEAFF.